The 10 T cell receptor beta chains presented below share a single source sample, sequenced in a study of blood T cells in healthy people across ages. The second PCR ran roughly 7 to 12 cycles with a sample-barcoded 5' primer and J-beta primers. Using its own MiXCR run on the 5' RACE reads, TCRdb lists one record per CDR3 protein. The data contain roughly 800,000 distinct CDR3 sequences, 58% of them singletons. Sequencing was carried out using blood. The receptor source for this set is a man between 25 and 39 years old in good health.

J is TRBJ1-2 and V is TRBV28; TRBD1 is a possible D gene (6 bases). Germline CDR1 MDHEN, CDR2 SYDVKM. V shed 1 base and J shed 4 bases, with 13 bases lying between them. The CDR3 extends over 15 amino acids. The CDR3 bases are TGTGCCAGCAGTTTATCTCAGGGGCGACCCTATGGCTACACCTTC. Encoded protein: CASSLSQGRPYGYTF.

On this clonotype itself: A read error may explain this, as a much larger clone is one base away. The chain employs TRBV20-1 and TRBJ2-7; the match to TRBD2 covers 9 bases. Trimming removed 1 base from V and 7 bases from J; junction bases left unmatched: 11. The CDR3 has 15 amino acids. Germline V gene lookup returns CDR1 DFQATT and CDR2 SNEGSKA (reference sequence). As DNA, the CDR3 is TGCAGTGCTAGAGGACTAGCGGTCACCTACAATGAGCAGTACTTC. It specifies CSARGLAVTYNEQYF.

This clonotype was seen a few times. The rearrangement joins TRBV7-2 to TRBJ1-4; D remains unclear. This CDR3 is 13 amino acids long. Germline loops: CDR1 SGHTA, CDR2 FQGNSA. Trimming took 0 bases from V and 6 from J, leaving 5 bases between them. The CDR3 loop is CASSLARDEKLFF. CDR3 nucleotide sequence: TGTGCCAGCAGCTTAGCCCGGGATGAAAAACTGTTTTTT.

J is TRBJ2-1 and V is TRBV29-1; TRBD2 agrees at 7 bases. The CDR3 runs 17 residues. Germline CDR1 reads SQVTM; CDR2 reads ANQGSEA. With 6 bases clipped from V and 5 bases from J, the junction kept 19 bases outside the gene matches. The CDR3, as DNA: TGCAGCGTAGCCCGGGTCCGACTAGCCGGCGGGAACAATGAGCAGTTCTTC. Amino acid sequence: CSVARVRLAGGNNEQFF.

This clonotype occurred a few times. The rearrangement uses TRBV5-1 and TRBJ2-2, with a possible D match to TRBD2 (6 bases). The ends were cut back, 4 bases at V and 7 bases at J, with 17 bases in the middle. There are 15 residues in the CDR3. Germline V lookup: CDR1 SGHRS, CDR2 YFSETQ. The CDR3 protein is CASSDQGLEGGELFF. CDR3 sequence (DNA): TGCGCCAGCAGCGACCAGGGTCTGGAGGGCGGGGAGCTGTTTTTT. Looking up the rest from reference TRBV5-1 and TRBJ2-2 gives the full variable domain: KAGVTQTPRYLIKTRGQQVTLSCSPISGHRSVSWYQQTPGQGLQFLFEYFSETQRNKGNFPGRFSGRQFSNSRSEMNVSTLELGDSALYLCASSDQGLEGGELFFGEGSRLTVL.

As for this clonotype: The junction does not match germline at one end; this may be a read error. This sequence joins TRBV7-2 and TRBJ2-1; 9 bases line up with TRBD2. The CDR3 totals 16 residues. The germline CDR1 and CDR2 sequences are SGHTA and FQGNSA. The CDR3 loop is CASSLAGTRLSNEQFF. CDR3 nucleotide sequence: TGTGCCAGCAGCCTAGCGGGGACCCGATTGAGCAATGAGCAGTTCTTC.

V is TRBV5-1 and J is TRBJ2-1; D gene unclear. CDR1 is SGHRS, CDR2 YFSETQ, per germline. The CDR3 has 14 residues. V lost 0 bases to trimming and J lost 10 bases, with 14 bases between them. CDR3 DNA sequence: TGCGCCAGCAGCTTGGGAGGTACCCTCGGGGAGCAGTTCTTC. This gives the protein CASSLGGTLGEQFF.

This rearrangement joins TRBV20-1 to TRBJ2-1, with 7 bases identical to TRBD2. CDR1 and CDR2 from the germline V gene are DFQATT and SNEGSKA (reference sequence). Trimming at V came to 6 bases and at J to 4 bases, leaving 9 bases not matched to a gene. The CDR3 runs to 14 residues. The CDR3 reads CSARLGLGYNEQFF. The CDR3, as DNA: TGCAGTGCGAGATTAGGACTAGGGTACAATGAGCAGTTCTTC.

The chain couples TRBV12-5 to TRBJ2-1, with TRBD1 matching 7 bases. From germline, CDR1 is LGHNT and CDR2 FRNRAP. The CDR3 is made up of 15 amino acids. Trimming took 1 base from V and 2 from J; bases not matched to a gene: 2. The CDR3 DNA reads as TGTGCTAGTGGTTTGGGACAGGGACCCTACAATGAGCAGTTCTTC. Encoded protein: CASGLGQGPYNEQFF.

This chain joins TRBV28 and TRBJ2-7; D gene unclear. Trimming removed 5 bases from V and 5 bases from J, with 16 bases in between. This CDR3 has 14 amino acids. Germline V gene sequence: CDR1 MDHEN, CDR2 SYDVKM. DNA of the CDR3: TGTGCCAGCAGTACCTTGAGTGAGTTCCACGAGCAGTACTTC. It specifies CASSTLSEFHEQYF.